This T cell receptor beta chain emerged from a study of T cell responses to AZD1222 COVID-19 vaccine. Using immunoSEQ multiplex PCR, the repertoire was profiled, and TCRdb retains in-frame clones only, with some absent. Among 150,000 to 200,000 clones, 92% were seen once, and the ten largest hold less than 1.5%. There are 14 residues in the CDR3. Germline V gene sequence: CDR1 KGHSH, CDR2 LQKENI. Trimming removed 8 bases from V and 7 bases from J; junction bases left unmatched: 12. This specimen consisted of peripheral blood, obtained on day 0 of AZD1222 vaccination. This TCR was sampled from an adult in good health. This rearrangement joins TRBV18 to TRBJ2-5; TRBD2 matches at 8 bases. CDR3 bases: TGTGCCAGCCTACGAGAGGACCGGGGGGGGACCCAGTACTTC. It codes for CASLREDRGGTQYF.